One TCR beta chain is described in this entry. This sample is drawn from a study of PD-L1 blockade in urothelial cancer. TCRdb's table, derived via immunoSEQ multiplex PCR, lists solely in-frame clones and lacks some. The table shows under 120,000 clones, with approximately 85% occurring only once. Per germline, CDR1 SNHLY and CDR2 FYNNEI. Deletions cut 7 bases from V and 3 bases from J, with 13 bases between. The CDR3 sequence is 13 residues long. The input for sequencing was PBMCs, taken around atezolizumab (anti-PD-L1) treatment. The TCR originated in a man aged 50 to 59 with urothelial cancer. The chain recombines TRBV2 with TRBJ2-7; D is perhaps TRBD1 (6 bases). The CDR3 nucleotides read TGTGCCAGCACAGGGGACACAAGCTACGAGCAGTACTTC. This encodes CASTGDTSYEQYF. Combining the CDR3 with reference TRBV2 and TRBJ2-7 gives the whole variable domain EPEVTQTPSHQVTQMGQEVILRCVPISNHLYFYWYRQILGQKVEFLVSFYNNEISEKSEIFDDQFSVERPDGSNFTLKIRSTKLEDSAMYFCASTGDTSYEQYFGPGTRLTVT.